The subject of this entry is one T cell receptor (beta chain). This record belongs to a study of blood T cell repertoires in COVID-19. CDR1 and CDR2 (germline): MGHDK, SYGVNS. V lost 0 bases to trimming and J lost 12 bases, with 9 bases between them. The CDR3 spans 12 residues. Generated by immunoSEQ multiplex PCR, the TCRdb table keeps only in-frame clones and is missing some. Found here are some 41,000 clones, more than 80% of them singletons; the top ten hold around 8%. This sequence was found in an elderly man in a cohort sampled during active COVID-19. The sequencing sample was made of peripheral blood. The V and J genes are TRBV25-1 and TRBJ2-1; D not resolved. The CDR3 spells CASSEYGAWQFF. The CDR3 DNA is TGTGCCAGCAGTGAATATGGAGCGTGGCAGTTCTTC. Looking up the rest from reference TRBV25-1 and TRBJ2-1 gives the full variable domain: EADIYQTPRYLVIGTGKKITLECSQTMGHDKMYWYQQDPGMELHLIHYSYGVNSTEKGDLSSESTVSRIRTEHFPLTLESARPSHTSQYLCASSEYGAWQFFGPGTRLTVL.